One T cell receptor beta chain is described in this entry. Its antigen remains unidentified. Documented treatment: approximately nine-day PBMC culture with coronavirus spike peptide pools or control peptides (ViraFEST assay). This sample is drawn from a study of vaccination and CD4 T cells after COVID-19. Study overall: Samples after vaccination came a median 72 days past dose two, ranging 14 to 241. Study-wide results and limits: Early timepoints after natural infection were not analyzed in these convalescent patients.

Cultured CD4+ T cell DNA underwent sequencing with the Oncomine TCR Beta short-read assay. TCRdb processed the PCR reads anew with MiXCR; each CDR3 protein has one entry. The sample includes approximately 14,000 distinct CDR3 sequences, 70% to 75% seen only once; the top ten take about 20%. The receptor was isolated from a human donor who had recovered from COVID-19. Material: CD4+ T cells from blood, cultured in vitro.

The chain's CDR3 is CASSPQGGTEAFF. CDR3 in DNA: TGTGCCAGCAGCCCACAGGGTGGGACTGAAGCTTTCTTT. J is TRBJ1-1 and V is TRBV7-3; TRBD1 might be the D (6 bases). CDR3 length: 13 residues. From germline, CDR1 is SGHTA and CDR2 FQGTGA. V shed 5 bases and J shed 5 bases, with 12 bases lying between them.